This T cell receptor beta chain was captured in a study of T cells expressing NK-cell markers. cDNA encoding TCR beta was synthesized via 5'RACE template switching incorporating UMIs. TCRdb re-called the 5' RACE reads, yielding one record per CDR3 amino acid sequence without DNA. The sample's table shows 500,000 to 600,000 distinct CDR3 sequences. The CDR3 sequence is 17 residues long. This TCR was sampled from a man between 18 and 35 years old in good health. J is TRBJ1-5 and V is TRBV12-2. TRBV12-2 is recorded as a pseudogene. Sequencing input: blood T cells: a sorted CD56 or NKG2C T cell subset, CD4+ or CD8+ T cells, or bulk PBMC T cells (not recorded which). The CDR3 loop reads CASRLGGVEPNNQPQHF.